This passage covers 3 T cell receptor beta chains from one sample sequenced in a study of blood T cell repertoires in COVID-19. Profiled with immunoSEQ multiplex PCR; TCRdb holds only in-frame clones, not every one. The data contain about 200,000 clones, roughly nine tenths of them seen just once; the ten biggest clones take up under 7.5%. The sequencing sample was made of peripheral blood. Source of these receptors: a man aged 55 to 70 who had recovered from COVID-19.

This clone has just a few counts. This chain uses TRBV5-1 with TRBJ1-6; D possibly corresponds to TRBD1 (6 bases). The V gene's germline CDR1 is SGHRS and CDR2 YFSETQ. V was pared by 0 bases and J by 9 bases, with 13 bases between. The CDR3 totals 15 residues. DNA for the CDR3: TGCGCCAGCAGCTTGGCCCCAGGGGAGAGTTCACCCCTCCACTTT. Its protein is CASSLAPGESSPLHF.

The V gene is TRBV18, the J gene TRBJ1-1; possibly TRBD1 for D (5 bases). The CDR3 runs to 15 residues. Per the germline V gene, CDR1 is KGHSH and CDR2 is LQKENI. Trimming cost V 5 bases and J 0 bases, with 13 bases left between them. In DNA form, the CDR3 reads TGTGCCAGCTCAACGCAGGGAACGATGAACACTGAAGCTTTCTTT. Translated: CASSTQGTMNTEAFF.

The chain joins TRBV5-1 to TRBJ2-2; 13 positions match TRBD2. This CDR3 is built from 18 residues. Unmatched junction bases numbered 7, after V lost 3 bases and J lost 2 bases. CDR1 and CDR2 from the germline V gene are SGHRS and YFSETQ. The chain's CDR3 is CASSSIGLAGANTGELFF. As DNA, the CDR3 is TGCGCCAGCAGCTCTATCGGACTAGCGGGGGCAAACACCGGGGAGCTGTTTTTT.